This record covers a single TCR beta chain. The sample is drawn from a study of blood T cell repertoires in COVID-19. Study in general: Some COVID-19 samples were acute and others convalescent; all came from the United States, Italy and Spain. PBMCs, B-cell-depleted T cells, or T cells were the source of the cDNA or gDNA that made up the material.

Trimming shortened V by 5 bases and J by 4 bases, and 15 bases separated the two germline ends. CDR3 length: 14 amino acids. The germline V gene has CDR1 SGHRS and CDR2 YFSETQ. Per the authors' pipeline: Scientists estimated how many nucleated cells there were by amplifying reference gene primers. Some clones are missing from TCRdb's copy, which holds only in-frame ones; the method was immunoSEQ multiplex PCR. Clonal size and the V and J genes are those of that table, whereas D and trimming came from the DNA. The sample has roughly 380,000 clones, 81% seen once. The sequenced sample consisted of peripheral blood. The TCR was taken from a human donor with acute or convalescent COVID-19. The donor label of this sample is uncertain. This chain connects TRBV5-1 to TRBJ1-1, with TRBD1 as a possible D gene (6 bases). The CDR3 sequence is CASSHTGIVTEAFF. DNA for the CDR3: TGCGCCAGCAGTCATACAGGGATTGTCACTGAAGCTTTCTTT.